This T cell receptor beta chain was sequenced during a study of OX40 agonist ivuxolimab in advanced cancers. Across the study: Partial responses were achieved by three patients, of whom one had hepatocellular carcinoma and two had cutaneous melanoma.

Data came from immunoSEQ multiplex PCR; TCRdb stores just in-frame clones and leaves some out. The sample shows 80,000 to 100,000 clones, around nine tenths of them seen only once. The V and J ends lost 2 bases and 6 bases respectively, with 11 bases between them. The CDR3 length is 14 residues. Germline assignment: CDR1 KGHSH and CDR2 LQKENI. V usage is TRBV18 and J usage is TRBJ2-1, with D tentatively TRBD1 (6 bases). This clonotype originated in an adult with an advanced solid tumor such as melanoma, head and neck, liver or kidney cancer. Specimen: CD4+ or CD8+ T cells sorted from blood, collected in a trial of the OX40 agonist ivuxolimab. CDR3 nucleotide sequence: TGTGCCAGCTCACCATCCCTACAGGGCAATGAGCAGTTCTTC. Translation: CASSPSLQGNEQFF.